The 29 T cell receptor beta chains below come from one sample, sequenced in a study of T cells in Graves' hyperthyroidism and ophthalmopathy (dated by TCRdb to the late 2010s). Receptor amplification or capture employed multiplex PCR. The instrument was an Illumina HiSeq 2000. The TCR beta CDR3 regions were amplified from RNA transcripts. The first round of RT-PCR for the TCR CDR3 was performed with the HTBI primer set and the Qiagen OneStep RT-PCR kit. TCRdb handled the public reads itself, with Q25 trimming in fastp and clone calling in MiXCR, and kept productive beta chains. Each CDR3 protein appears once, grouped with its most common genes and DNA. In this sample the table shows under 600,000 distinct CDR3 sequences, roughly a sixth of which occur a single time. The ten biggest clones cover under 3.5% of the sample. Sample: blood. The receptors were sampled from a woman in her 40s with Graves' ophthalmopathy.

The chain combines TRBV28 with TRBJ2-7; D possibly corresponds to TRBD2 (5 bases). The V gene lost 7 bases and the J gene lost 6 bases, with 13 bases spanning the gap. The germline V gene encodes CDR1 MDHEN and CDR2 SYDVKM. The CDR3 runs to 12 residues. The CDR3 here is CASTSYRGEQYF. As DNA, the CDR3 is TGTGCCAGCACGAGTTATCGGGGCGAGCAGTACTTC.

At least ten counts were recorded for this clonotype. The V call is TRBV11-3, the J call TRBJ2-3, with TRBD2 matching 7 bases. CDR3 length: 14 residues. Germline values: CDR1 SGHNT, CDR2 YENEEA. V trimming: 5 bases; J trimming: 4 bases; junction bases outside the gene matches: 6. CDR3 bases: TGTGCCAGCAGCCTAGGACTAGAGGCAGATACGCAGTATTTT. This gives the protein CASSLGLEADTQYF.

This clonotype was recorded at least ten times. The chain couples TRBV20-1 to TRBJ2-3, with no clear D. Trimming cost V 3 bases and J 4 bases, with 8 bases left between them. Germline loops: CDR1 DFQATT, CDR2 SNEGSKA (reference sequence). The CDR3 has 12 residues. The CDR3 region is CSASFAADTQYF. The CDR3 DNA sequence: TGCAGTGCTAGTTTTGCGGCAGATACGCAGTATTTT.

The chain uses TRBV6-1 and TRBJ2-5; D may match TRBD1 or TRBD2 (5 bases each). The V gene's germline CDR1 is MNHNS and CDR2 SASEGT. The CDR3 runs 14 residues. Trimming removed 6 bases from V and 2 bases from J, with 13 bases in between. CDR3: CASSTGDRQETQYF. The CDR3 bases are TGTGCCAGCAGCACCGGGGACCGTCAAGAGACCCAGTACTTC.

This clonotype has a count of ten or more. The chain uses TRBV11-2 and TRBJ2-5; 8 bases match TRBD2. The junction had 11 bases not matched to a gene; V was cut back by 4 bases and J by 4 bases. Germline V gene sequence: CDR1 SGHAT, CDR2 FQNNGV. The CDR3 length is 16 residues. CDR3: CASSSGAGLGGETQYF. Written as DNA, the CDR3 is TGTGCCAGCAGCTCGGGCGCGGGACTAGGAGGAGAGACCCAGTACTTC.

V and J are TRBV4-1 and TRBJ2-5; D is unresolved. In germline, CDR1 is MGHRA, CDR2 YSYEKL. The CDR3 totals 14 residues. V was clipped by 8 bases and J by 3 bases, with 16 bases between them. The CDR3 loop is CASSTASLEETQYF. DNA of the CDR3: TGCGCCAGCTCCACCGCATCTCTTGAAGAGACCCAGTACTTC.

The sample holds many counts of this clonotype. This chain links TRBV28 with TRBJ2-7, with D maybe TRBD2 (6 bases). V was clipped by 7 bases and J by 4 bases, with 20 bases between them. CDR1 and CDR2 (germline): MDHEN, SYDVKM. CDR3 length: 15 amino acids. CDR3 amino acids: CASINAAGFIYEQYF. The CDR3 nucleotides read TGTGCCAGCATCAACGCGGCGGGGTTTATATACGAGCAGTACTTC. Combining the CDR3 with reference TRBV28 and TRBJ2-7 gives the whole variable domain DVKVTQSSRYLVKRTGEKVFLECVQDMDHENMFWYRQDPGLGLRLIYFSYDVKMKEKGDIPEGYSVSREKKERFSLILESASTNQTSMYLCASINAAGFIYEQYFGPGTRLTVT.

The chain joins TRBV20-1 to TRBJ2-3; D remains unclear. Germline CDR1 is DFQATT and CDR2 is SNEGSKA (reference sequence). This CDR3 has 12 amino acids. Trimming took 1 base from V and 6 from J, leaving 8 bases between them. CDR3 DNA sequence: TGCAGTGCTAGAGGTGGAGCGGATACGCAGTATTTT. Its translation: CSARGGADTQYF.

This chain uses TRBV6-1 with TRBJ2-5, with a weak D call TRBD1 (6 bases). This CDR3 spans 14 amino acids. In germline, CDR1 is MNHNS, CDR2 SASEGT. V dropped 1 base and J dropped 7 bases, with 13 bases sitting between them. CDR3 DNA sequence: TGTGCCAGCAGTGAAGATAGGGGGTTAGGGACCCAGTACTTC. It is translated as CASSEDRGLGTQYF.

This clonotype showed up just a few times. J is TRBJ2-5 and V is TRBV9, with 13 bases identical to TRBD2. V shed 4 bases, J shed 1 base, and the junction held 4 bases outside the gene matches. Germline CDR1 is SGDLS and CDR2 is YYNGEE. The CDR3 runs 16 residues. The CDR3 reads CASSPRTSGGQETQYF. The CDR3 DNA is TGTGCCAGCAGCCCCCGGACTAGCGGGGGCCAAGAGACCCAGTACTTC. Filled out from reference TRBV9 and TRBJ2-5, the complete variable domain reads DSGVTQTPKHLITATGQRVTLRCSPRSGDLSVYWYQQSLDQGLQFLIQYYNGEERAKGNILERFSAQQFPDLHSELNLSSLELGDSALYFCASSPRTSGGQETQYFGPGTRLLVL.

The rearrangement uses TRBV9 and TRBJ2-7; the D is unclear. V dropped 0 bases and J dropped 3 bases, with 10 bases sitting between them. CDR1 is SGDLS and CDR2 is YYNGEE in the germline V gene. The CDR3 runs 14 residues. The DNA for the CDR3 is TGTGCCAGCAGCGTAGGCAGGAAGAACTACGAGCAGTACTTC. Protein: CASSVGRKNYEQYF.

The CDR3 bases are TGTGCCAGCAGCTTAAGTCCAGGGGGGAACTACGAGCAGTACTTC. It codes for CASSLSPGGNYEQYF. This chain links TRBV7-9 with TRBJ2-7; D might be TRBD1 (7 bases). Trimming left V 2 bases short and J 3 bases short, with 14 bases between. This CDR3 has 15 amino acids. The V gene's germline CDR1 is SEHNR and CDR2 FQNEAQ (reference sequence).

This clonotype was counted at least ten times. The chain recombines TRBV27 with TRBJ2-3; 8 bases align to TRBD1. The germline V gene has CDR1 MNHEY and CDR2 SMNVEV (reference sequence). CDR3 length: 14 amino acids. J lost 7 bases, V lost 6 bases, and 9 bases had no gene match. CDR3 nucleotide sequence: TGTGCCAGCAGCCCGGACAGGGACTTGTATACGCAGTATTTT. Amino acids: CASSPDRDLYTQYF.

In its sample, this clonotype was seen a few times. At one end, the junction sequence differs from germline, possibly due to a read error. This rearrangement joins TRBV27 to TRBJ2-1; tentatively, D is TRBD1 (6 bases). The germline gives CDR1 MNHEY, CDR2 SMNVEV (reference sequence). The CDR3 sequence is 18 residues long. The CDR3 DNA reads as TGTGTCAGCAGGGCAGAGGGGGACGGGATGGCAGGGTACAATGAGCAGTTCTTC. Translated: CVSRAEGDGMAGYNEQFF.

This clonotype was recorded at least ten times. The CDR3 is CASSSRQGRTEAFF. The CDR3 coding sequence is TGTGCCAGCAGCTCCCGACAGGGGAGGACTGAAGCTTTCTTT. The genes are TRBV11-2 and TRBJ1-1, with 8 bases fitting TRBD1. Per the germline V gene, CDR1 is SGHAT and CDR2 is FQNNGV. Trimming removed 4 bases from V and 5 bases from J; junction bases left unmatched: 6. The CDR3 runs 14 residues.

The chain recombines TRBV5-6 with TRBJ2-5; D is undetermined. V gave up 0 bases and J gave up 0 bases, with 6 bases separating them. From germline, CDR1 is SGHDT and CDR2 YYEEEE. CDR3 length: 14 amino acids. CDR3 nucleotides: TGTGCCAGCAGCTTGGAATGGGACCAAGAGACCCAGTACTTC. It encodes CASSLEWDQETQYF.

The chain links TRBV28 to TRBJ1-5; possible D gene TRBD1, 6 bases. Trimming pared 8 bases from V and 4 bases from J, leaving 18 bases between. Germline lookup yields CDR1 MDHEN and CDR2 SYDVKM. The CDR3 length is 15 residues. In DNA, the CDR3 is TGTGCCAGCTCCACGGGGGGACATATAAATCAGCCCCAGCATTTT. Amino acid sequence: CASSTGGHINQPQHF.

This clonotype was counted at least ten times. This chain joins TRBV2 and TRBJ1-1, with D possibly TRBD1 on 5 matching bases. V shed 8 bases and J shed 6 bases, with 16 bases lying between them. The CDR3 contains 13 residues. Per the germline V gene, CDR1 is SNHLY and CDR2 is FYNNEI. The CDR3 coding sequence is TGTGCCAGCGGACGACAGCAAAGCTCTGAAGCTTTCTTT. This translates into CASGRQQSSEAFF.

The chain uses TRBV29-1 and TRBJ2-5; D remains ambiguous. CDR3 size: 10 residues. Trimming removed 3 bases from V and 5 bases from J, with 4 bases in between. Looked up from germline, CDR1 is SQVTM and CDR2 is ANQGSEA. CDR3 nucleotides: TGCAGCGTTGAGTATGAGACCCAGTACTTC. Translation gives CSVEYETQYF.

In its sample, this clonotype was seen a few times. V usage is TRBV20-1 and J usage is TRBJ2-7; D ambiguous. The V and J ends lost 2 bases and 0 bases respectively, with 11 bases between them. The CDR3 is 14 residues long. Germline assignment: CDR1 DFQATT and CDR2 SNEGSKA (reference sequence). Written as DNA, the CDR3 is TGCAGTGCTAGATCAAACGTTGGCTCCTACGAGCAGTACTTC. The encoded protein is CSARSNVGSYEQYF.

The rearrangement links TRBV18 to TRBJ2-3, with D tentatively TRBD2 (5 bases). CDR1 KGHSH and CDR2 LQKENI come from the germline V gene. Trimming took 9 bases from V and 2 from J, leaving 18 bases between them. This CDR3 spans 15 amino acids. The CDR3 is CASCKNSGSTDTQYF. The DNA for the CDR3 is TGTGCCAGTTGCAAAAACTCGGGGTCCACAGATACGCAGTATTTT. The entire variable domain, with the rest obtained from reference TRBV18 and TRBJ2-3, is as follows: NAGVMQNPRHLVRRRGQEARLRCSPMKGHSHVYWYRQLPEEGLKFMVYLQKENIIDESGMPKERFSAEFPKEGPSILRIQQVVRGDSAAYFCASCKNSGSTDTQYFGPGTRLTVL.

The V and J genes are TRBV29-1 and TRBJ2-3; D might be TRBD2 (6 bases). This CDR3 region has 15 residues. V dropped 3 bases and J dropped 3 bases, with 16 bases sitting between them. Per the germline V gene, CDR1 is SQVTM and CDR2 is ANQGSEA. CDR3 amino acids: CSVDRSPGLTDTQYF. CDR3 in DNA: TGCAGCGTTGATAGATCACCGGGACTTACAGATACGCAGTATTTT.

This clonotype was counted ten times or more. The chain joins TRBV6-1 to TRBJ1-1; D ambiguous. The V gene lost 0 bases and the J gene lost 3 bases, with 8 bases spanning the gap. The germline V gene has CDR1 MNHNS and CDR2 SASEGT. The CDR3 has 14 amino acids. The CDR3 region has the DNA TGTGCCAGCAGTGAAGCGGGTGGGGACACTGAAGCTTTCTTT. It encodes CASSEAGGDTEAFF.

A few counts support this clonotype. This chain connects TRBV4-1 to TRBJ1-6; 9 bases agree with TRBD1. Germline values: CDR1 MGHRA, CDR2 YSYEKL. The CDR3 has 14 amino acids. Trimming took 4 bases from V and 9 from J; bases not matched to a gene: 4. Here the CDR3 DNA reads TGCGCCAGCAGCCTTGGACAGGGGAGTTCACCCCTCCACTTT. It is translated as CASSLGQGSSPLHF.

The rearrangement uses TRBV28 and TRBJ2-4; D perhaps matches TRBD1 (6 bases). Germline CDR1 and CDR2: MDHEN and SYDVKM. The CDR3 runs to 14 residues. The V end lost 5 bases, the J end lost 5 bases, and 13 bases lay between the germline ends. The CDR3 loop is CASSLPGVQNIQYF. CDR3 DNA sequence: TGTGCCAGCAGTCTGCCAGGGGTACAAAACATTCAGTACTTC.

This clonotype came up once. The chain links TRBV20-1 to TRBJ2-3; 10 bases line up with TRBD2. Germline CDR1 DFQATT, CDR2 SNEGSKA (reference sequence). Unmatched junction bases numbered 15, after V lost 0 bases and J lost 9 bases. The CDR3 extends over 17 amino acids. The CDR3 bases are TGCAGTGCTAGAGATGTTGGGAGCGGGAGGGCCCTGGACACGCAGTATTTT. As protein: CSARDVGSGRALDTQYF.

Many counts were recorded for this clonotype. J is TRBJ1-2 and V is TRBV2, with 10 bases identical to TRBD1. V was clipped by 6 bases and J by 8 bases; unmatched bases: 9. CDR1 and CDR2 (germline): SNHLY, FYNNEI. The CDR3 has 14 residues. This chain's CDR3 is CASRKGQGVFGYTF. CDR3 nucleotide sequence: TGTGCCAGCAGGAAAGGACAGGGGGTCTTCGGCTACACCTTC.

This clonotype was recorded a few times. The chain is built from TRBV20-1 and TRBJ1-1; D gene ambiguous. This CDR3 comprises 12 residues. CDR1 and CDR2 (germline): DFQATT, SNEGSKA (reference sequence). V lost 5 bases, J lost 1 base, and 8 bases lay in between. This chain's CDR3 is CSALSGNTEAFF. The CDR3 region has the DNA TGCAGTGCTTTGTCCGGGAACACTGAAGCTTTCTTT.

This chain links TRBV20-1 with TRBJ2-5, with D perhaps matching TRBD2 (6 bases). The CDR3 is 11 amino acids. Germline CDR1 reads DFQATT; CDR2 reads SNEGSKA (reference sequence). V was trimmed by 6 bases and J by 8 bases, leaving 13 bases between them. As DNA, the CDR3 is TGCAGTGCCCGCCCGGGGGATACCCAGTACTTC. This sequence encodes CSARPGDTQYF.